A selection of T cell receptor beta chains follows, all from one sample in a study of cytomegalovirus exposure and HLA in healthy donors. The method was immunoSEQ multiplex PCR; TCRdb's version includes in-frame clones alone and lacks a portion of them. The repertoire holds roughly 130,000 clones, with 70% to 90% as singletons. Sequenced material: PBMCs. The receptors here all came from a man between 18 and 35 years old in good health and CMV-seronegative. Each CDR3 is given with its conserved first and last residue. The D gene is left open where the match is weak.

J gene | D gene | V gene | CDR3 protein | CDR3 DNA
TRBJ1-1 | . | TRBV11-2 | CASSLAARVTTEAFF | TGTGCCAGCAGCTTAGCCGCCAGGGTGACCACTGAAGCTTTCTTT
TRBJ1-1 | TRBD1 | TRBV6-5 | CASNTGGTTEAFF | TGTGCCAGCAATACAGGGGGGACAACTGAAGCTTTCTTT
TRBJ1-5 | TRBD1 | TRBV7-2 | CASSDRDRAQPQHF | TGTGCCAGCAGCGACCGGGACAGGGCACAGCCCCAGCATTTT
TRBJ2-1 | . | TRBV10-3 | CAISESTSEQFF | TGTGCCATCAGTGAGTCGACTAGTGAGCAGTTCTTC
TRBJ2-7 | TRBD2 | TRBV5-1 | CASSLATSQGAGANEQYF | TGCGCCAGCAGCTTGGCCACATCCCAAGGCGCGGGAGCCAACGAGCAGTACTTC
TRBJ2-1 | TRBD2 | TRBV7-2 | CASSLVGLADNEQFF | TGTGCCAGCAGCTTAGTTGGACTAGCGGACAATGAGCAGTTCTTC
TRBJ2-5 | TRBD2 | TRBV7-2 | CASRRTSAYQETQYF | TGTGCCAGCAGGCGGACTAGCGCGTACCAAGAGACCCAGTACTTC
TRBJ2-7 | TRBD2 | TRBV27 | CASSLGMKSSSGTHEQYF | TGTGCCAGCAGTTTAGGAATGAAATCGAGTAGCGGGACACACGAGCAGTACTTC
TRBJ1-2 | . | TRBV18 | CASSPTAAGIYGYTF | TGTGCCAGCTCACCGACCGCGGCAGGGATCTATGGCTACACCTTC
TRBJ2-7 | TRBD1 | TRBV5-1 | CASSLRPLDQDRGLEQYF | TGCGCCAGCAGCTTGCGCCCCCTGGACCAGGACAGGGGGCTCGAGCAGTACTTC
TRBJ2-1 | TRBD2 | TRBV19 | CASNPLAGLNNEQFF | TGTGCCAGTAACCCCCTAGCGGGTCTTAACAATGAGCAGTTCTTC